The T cell receptor (beta chain) described here comes from a study of molecular identifiers for immune sequencing clone quantification (dated by TCRdb to the late 2010s). With regard to the full study: In a replicate experiment, RNA from around 20,000 or 100,000 naive CD8 T cells was split into five aliquots, four of which were sequenced. The study was a methods study using CD8 T cells to benchmark molecular-identifier clustering-based TCR repertoire sequencing (MIDCIRS) and TCR RNA copy counting. Here is what the overall study found, with its caveats: When barcode sub-clustering was left out, chimeric consensus sequences inflated TCR diversity, with chimeras reaching as high as 47%. Highly expanded clone sizes could be underestimated because identical TCR molecules may share a barcode. Even against a background of roughly 1 million naive CD8 T cells, spiked-in Jurkat TCR RNA amounting to a single cell's worth was reported to be detectable. In CMV-specific effector cells, clones with more than 20 RNA copies contained over 99% of molecules, whereas in naive cells such clones contained under 1% of molecules. The naive libraries included spiked-in Jurkat TCR RNA (about 9 copies' worth), and this Jurkat TCR RNA is not part of the donor repertoire. Modeling gave 3 to 3.5 recovered TCR RNA copies per cell versus 8 to 10 by digital PCR, implying 25% to 30% capture efficiency.

Libraries of naive CD8 T cells were built from anywhere between about 18,000 and 1,000,000 sorted cells, with 10%, 30% or 50% of the purified RNA used. On a BD FACSAria II, naive CD8 T cells were FACS-sorted as CD8+CD4-CCR7+CD45RA+ and collected into RLT Plus buffer. To test detection sensitivity, Jurkat RNA equal to about nine TCR copies was added to samples of roughly 19,000-1,100,000 naive CD8 T cells. Enrichment of CD8 T cells was done with RosetteSep CD8+ T Cell Enrichment Cocktail plus Ficoll-Paque, and ACK red cell lysis came afterward. Library prep was done by PCR. Sequenced on a NextSeq 500. Bulk TCR libraries were prepared as previously described, using TCR primers listed in Table S5. The Qiagen AllPrep DNA/RNA kit was used to purify total RNA. Before analysis, reads from multiple sequencing runs of one library were combined. Processing in the source paper ran as follows. Reads were retained only if an exact TCR constant sequence was present, and the retained reads were trimmed to 150 nt and grouped according to their 12-nt molecular barcodes. Reads inside each barcode group were sub-clustered using a 15% Levenshtein threshold, and a quality-weighted consensus sequence was constructed for each RNA molecule. Non-functional sequences were excluded, and lower-count sequences lying one edit away from another sequence were also excluded. Based on a fit of two negative binomial distributions, barcode sub-clusters having less than 20% of the maximum read count were discarded. TCRdb redid the processing of the public reads, applying fastp at Q25 and MiXCR, and retained in-frame beta chains. Rows matching on CDR3 protein sequence are summarized as one entry with the most common DNA and genes. The V and J calls, along with clone size, are taken from TCRdb and not from the paper's own processing. The sample table holds about 100,000 distinct CDR3 sequences, of which roughly a third were seen once. Around 4.2% of the sample is taken by the ten largest.

This clonotype occurred a few times. There is no known antigen for this receptor. No base-level quality is on record; no much larger clone is a single base apart. There are 15 amino acids in the CDR3, from cysteine to phenylalanine inclusive. Just CDR3 DNA is preserved here, 45 bases in frame from base 1. CDR1 ENHRY and CDR2 SYGVKD were looked up in the germline V gene. Trimming removed 0 bases from V and 3 bases from J, leaving 12 bases between the germline ends. Material for sequencing was naive CD8+ T cells from blood, with Jurkat cell RNA spiked in. The sample's cell subset or site, from its label and the paper: FACS-sorted CD8+CD4-CCR7+CD45RA+ naive T cells. The origin of this receptor is a human donor in good health. Some libraries in this study had Jurkat cell RNA spiked in. The rearranged segments are TRBV10-3 and TRBJ2-7, with the D gene tentatively TRBD1 or TRBD2, based on 5 matching bases in each. The CDR3 corresponds to CAISESGPGGYEQYF. The nucleotides are TGTGCCATCAGTGAGTCGGGACCCGGAGGCTACGAGCAGTACTTC.